This T cell receptor beta chain was profiled in a study of cytotoxic CD8 clonotypes in ibrutinib-treated CLL. A remark on this clone: What it binds is not known.

About 2 micrograms of genomic DNA (from cryopreserved PBMCs) were used for TCR beta libraries. CDR1 SGHTA and CDR2 FQGTGA come from the germline V gene. V was clipped by 1 base and J by 4 bases, with 10 bases between them. This CDR3 is 14 amino acids long. The planned depth of sequencing spanned 1 in 200,000 to 1 in 1 million T cells. Method: immunoSEQ multiplex PCR; TCRdb's copy keeps in-frame clones and lacks some. The table includes fewer than 200,000 clones, approximately 80% detected once. Study outcomes and limitations: Baseline-level clonality went beyond age-matched healthy donors and moved in step with circulating CD8+ T-cell counts.

This TCR came from a human donor with chronic lymphocytic leukemia. The V call is TRBV7-3, the J call TRBJ1-2; a weak D match, TRBD1 (6 bases). This sample comprised PBMCs, obtained after 24 months of ibrutinib treatment. The CDR3 protein is CASSLNAGVYGYTF. The CDR3 coding sequence is TGTGCCAGCAGCTTAAACGCAGGGGTCTATGGCTACACCTTC. Drawing the rest from reference TRBV7-3 and TRBJ1-2, the complete variable domain is GAGVSQTPSNKVTEKGKYVELRCDPISGHTALYWYRQSLGQGPEFLIYFQGTGAADDSGLPNDRFFAVRPEGSVSTLKIQRTERGDSAVYLCASSLNAGVYGYTFGSGTRLTVV.